This T cell receptor beta chain was recorded in a study of blood T cell repertoires in COVID-19. Study in general: The origin of the acute and convalescent COVID-19 samples was the United States, Italy and Spain. PBMCs, B-cell-depleted T cells, or T cells were the source of the cDNA or gDNA that made up the material.

Authors' methods: Estimated nucleated cell counts came from reference gene primer amplification. TCRdb's copy holds only in-frame clones and misses some; the assay was immunoSEQ multiplex PCR. The V and J calls and clone size come from that table; D and trimming were worked out from the DNA. The sample lists roughly 100,000 clones, nearly 90% seen once, with approximately 5.5% in the top ten. CDR3 size: 15 residues. CDR1 is SQVTM and CDR2 is ANQGSEA in the germline V gene. The V gene end was trimmed by 5 bases and the J gene end by 1 base; junction bases not matched to a gene: 4. Sequenced sample: peripheral blood. The gene calls are TRBV29-1 and TRBJ2-3, with 12 bases aligning to TRBD2. This clonotype was obtained from a woman older than 75 with active COVID-19. The CDR3 loop reads CSVPGTSGRTDTQYF. The CDR3 bases are TGCAGCGTTCCAGGGACTAGCGGGCGCACAGATACGCAGTATTTT.